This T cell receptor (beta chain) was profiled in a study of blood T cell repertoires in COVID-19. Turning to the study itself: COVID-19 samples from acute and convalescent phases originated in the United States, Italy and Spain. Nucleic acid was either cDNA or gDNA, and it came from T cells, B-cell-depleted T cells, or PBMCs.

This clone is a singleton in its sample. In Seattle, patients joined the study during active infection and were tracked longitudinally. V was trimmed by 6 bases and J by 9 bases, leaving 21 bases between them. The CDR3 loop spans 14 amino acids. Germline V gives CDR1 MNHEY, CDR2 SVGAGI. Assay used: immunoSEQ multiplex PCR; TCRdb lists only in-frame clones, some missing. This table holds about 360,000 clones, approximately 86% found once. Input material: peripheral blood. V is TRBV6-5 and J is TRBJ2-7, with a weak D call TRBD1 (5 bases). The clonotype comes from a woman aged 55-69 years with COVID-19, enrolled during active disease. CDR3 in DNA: TGTGCCAGCAGATCCATAGGGGCGGCGGCGTGGCAGTACTTC. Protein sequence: CASRSIGAAAWQYF.